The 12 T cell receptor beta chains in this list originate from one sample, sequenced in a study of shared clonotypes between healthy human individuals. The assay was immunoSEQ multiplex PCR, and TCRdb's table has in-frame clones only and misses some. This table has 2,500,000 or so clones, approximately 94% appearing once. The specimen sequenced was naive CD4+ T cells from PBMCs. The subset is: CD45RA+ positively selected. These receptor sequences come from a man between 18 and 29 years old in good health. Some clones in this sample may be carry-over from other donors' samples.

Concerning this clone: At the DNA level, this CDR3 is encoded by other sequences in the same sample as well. The CDR3 reads CASSRLAGPYEQYF. CDR3 bases: TGTGCCAGCAGTCGACTAGCGGGACCCTACGAGCAGTACTTC. This rearrangement joins TRBV7-2 to TRBJ2-7; 11 bases agree with TRBD2. V gave up 6 bases and J gave up 2 bases; unmatched junction bases: 3. Germline V gene data show CDR1 as SGHTA and CDR2 as FQGNSA. The CDR3 extends over 14 amino acids.

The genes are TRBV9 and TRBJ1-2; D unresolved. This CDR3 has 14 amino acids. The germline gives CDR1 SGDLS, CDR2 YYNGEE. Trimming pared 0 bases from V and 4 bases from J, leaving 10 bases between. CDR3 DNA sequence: TGTGCCAGCAGCGTAGGCGGCAGCGCCTATGGCTACACCTTC. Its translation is CASSVGGSAYGYTF.

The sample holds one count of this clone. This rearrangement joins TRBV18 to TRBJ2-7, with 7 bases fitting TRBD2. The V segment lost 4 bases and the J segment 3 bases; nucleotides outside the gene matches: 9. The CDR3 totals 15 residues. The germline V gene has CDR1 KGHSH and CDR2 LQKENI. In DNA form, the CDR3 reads TGTGCCAGCTCACGCACGGGGGGTTCCGGCTACGAGCAGTACTTC. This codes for CASSRTGGSGYEQYF.

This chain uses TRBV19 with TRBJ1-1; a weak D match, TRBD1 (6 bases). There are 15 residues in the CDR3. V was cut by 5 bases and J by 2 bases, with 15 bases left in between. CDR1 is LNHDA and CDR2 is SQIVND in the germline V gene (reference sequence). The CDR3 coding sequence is TGTGCCAGTAGTCCTGACAGGACACCTAACACTGAAGCTTTCTTT. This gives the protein CASSPDRTPNTEAFF.

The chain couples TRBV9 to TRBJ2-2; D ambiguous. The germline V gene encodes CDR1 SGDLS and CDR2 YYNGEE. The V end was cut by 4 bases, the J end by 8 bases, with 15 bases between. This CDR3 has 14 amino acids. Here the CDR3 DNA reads TGTGCCAGCAGCTTCCGGACCAACGTGGGGGAGCTGTTTTTT. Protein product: CASSFRTNVGELFF.

The CDR3 protein is CASSQDGSRAGELFF. CDR3 nucleotide sequence: TGCGCCAGCAGCCAAGATGGGTCGCGGGCCGGGGAGCTGTTTTTT. The V and J genes are TRBV4-1 and TRBJ2-2, with D tentatively TRBD2 (5 bases). This CDR3 contains 15 residues. CDR1 and CDR2 (germline): MGHRA, YSYEKL. The V gene lost 0 bases and the J gene lost 6 bases, with 11 bases spanning the gap.

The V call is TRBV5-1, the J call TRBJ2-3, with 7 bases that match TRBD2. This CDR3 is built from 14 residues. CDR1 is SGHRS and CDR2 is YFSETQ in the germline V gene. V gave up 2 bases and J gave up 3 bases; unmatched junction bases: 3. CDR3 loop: CASSFERGTDTQYF. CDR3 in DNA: TGCGCCAGCAGCTTCGAGCGGGGAACAGATACGCAGTATTTT.

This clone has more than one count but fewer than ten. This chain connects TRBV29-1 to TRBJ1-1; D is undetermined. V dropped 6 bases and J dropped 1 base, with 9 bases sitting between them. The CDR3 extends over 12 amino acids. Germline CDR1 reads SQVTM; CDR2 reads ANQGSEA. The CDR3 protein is CSVSETNTEAFF. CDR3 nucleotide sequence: TGCAGCGTCTCGGAGACGAACACTGAAGCTTTCTTT.

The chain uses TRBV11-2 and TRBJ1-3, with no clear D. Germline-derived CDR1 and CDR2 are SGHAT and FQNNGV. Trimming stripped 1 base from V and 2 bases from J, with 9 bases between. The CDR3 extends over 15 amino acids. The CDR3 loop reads CASSLGSTAGNTIYF. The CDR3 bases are TGTGCCAGCAGCTTAGGTAGCACTGCTGGAAACACCATATATTTT.

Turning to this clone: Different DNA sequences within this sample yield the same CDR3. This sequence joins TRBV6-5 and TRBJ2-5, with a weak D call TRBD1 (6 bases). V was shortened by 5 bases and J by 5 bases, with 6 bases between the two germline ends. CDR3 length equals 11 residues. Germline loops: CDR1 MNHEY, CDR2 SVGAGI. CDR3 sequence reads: CASSQGETQYF. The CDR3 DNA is TGTGCCAGCAGTCAGGGGGAGACCCAGTACTTC.

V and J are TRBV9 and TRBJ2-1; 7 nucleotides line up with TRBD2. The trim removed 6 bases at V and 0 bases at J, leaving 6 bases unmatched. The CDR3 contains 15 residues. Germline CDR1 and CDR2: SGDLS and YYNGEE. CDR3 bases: TGTGCCAGCACTGGGGGGGAAAGCTCCTACAATGAGCAGTTCTTC. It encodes CASTGGESSYNEQFF.

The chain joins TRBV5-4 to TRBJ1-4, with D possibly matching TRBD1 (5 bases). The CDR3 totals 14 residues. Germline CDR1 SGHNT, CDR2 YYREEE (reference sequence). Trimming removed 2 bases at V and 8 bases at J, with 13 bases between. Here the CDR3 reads CASSFQGRGEKLFF. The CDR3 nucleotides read TGTGCCAGCAGCTTCCAAGGTCGGGGGGAAAAACTGTTTTTT.